Shown below are 27 T cell receptor beta chains from a single sample sequenced in a study of T cell changes during pregnancy in multiple sclerosis. Generated by immunoSEQ multiplex PCR, the TCRdb table keeps only in-frame clones and is missing some. The sample consists of 35,000 to 50,000 clones, 88% of them appearing once. The starting material was CD4+ T cells from peripheral blood mononuclear cells, obtained in the second trimester of pregnancy. These receptors originate from a female donor with multiple sclerosis, enrolled in a pregnancy study.

The V call is TRBV7-9, the J call TRBJ2-2; 8 bases fit TRBD2. This CDR3 has 17 residues. Trimming removed 5 bases from V and 1 base from J; junction bases left unmatched: 9. Germline CDR1 SEHNR, CDR2 FQNEAQ (reference sequence). The DNA for the CDR3 is TGTGCCAGCAGCCCTTGGACTAGCCTGGTGAACACCGGGGAGCTGTTTTTT. It codes for CASSPWTSLVNTGELFF. The variable domain in full, with the rest retrieved from reference TRBV7-9 and TRBJ2-2, is DTGVSQNPRHKITKRGQNVTFRCDPISEHNRLYWYRQTLGQGPEFLTYFQNEAQLEKSRLLSDRFSAERPKGSFSTLEIQRTEQGDSAMYLCASSPWTSLVNTGELFFGEGSRLTVL.

The gene calls are TRBV5-4 and TRBJ1-1; D might be TRBD1 (5 bases). Germline loops: CDR1 SGHNT, CDR2 YYREEE (reference sequence). V shed 4 bases and J shed 4 bases, with 17 bases lying between them. The CDR3 spans 15 residues. The CDR3 protein is CASSREMGGLTEAFF. The CDR3 DNA reads TGTGCCAGCAGCCGAGAAATGGGGGGACTCACTGAAGCTTTCTTT.

The chain couples TRBV2 to TRBJ2-7; D is possibly TRBD1 (5 bases). The ends were cut back, 3 bases at V and 1 base at J, with 19 bases in the middle. The CDR3 consists of 17 residues. Germline CDR1 and CDR2: SNHLY and FYNNEI. CDR3 loop: CASSDRAVRPHSYEQYF. CDR3 coding DNA: TGTGCCAGCAGTGACAGGGCGGTCCGACCCCATTCCTACGAGCAGTACTTC.

This clone was observed a single time. The chain links TRBV4-1 to TRBJ2-7, with 9 bases matching TRBD2. Germline CDR1 is MGHRA and CDR2 is YSYEKL. The CDR3 is 15 residues long. Germline trimming cut 2 bases from V and 9 bases from J; bases unmatched to any gene: 11. This CDR3 reads CASSQPTSGRRGQYF. As DNA, the CDR3 is TGCGCCAGCAGCCAACCGACTAGCGGACGTCGTGGGCAGTACTTC.

The chain joins TRBV11-3 to TRBJ2-1, with 10 bases identical to TRBD2. The germline gives CDR1 SGHNT, CDR2 YENEEA. Trimming cost V 1 base and J 8 bases; bases outside gene matches: 5. The CDR3 is 15 residues long. CDR3 DNA: TGTGCCAGCAGCTTAGGTCCTAGCGGGAGCTATGAGCAGTTCTTC. Protein product: CASSLGPSGSYEQFF.

The chain employs TRBV5-6 and TRBJ1-2; 9 nucleotides line up with TRBD1. The CDR3 extends over 15 amino acids. Germline CDR1 and CDR2: SGHDT and YYEEEE. J gave up 2 bases and V 5 bases, and 7 bases lay outside the gene matches. The CDR3 DNA reads TGTGCCAGCAGGGAGGGACAGGGTTACAACTATGGCTACACCTTC. It is translated as CASREGQGYNYGYTF.

J is TRBJ2-7 and V is TRBV28; D is ambiguous. The V end was cut by 2 bases, the J end by 4 bases, with 6 bases between. The CDR3 has 12 amino acids. Germline V gives CDR1 MDHEN, CDR2 SYDVKM. The DNA for the CDR3 is TGTGCCAGCAGTTTACCCCTTTACGAGCAGTACTTC. Translated: CASSLPLYEQYF.

The chain links TRBV5-6 to TRBJ2-7; the D gene is possibly TRBD1 (6 bases). The CDR3 is 13 residues long. Germline CDR1 and CDR2: SGHDT and YYEEEE. V shed 2 bases and J shed 4 bases, with 10 bases lying between them. This CDR3 reads CASSLTGFYEQYF. The DNA of the CDR3 is TGTGCCAGCAGCTTAACAGGGTTTTACGAGCAGTACTTC.

This sequence joins TRBV5-1 and TRBJ2-3, with 10 bases matching TRBD2. The CDR3 extends over 17 amino acids. Germline CDR1 is SGHRS and CDR2 is YFSETQ. V trimming: 5 bases; J trimming: 2 bases; junction bases outside the gene matches: 11. In DNA, the CDR3 is TGCGCCAGCAGTAGGAGCGGGAGGGCTACGGACACAGATACGCAGTATTTT. It yields the protein CASSRSGRATDTDTQYF.

The chain links TRBV7-2 to TRBJ2-7; 16 bases map to TRBD2. With V trimmed by 3 bases and J by 12 bases, 11 bases remained unmatched. This CDR3 comprises 16 residues. Germline loops: CDR1 SGHTA, CDR2 FQGNSA. The CDR3 is CASSLGLAGGPAGGYF. As DNA, the CDR3 is TGTGCCAGCAGCTTGGGACTAGCGGGAGGGCCAGCGGGTGGGTACTTC.

The chain links TRBV4-3 to TRBJ2-3; perhaps TRBD2 as D (6 bases). There are 18 residues in the CDR3. Germline-derived CDR1 and CDR2 are LGHNA and YSLEER. The V and J ends lost 1 base and 0 bases respectively, with 17 bases between them. The CDR3 protein is CASSQGYGRGSSTDTQYF. The CDR3 DNA follows: TGCGCCAGCAGCCAAGGATACGGGAGAGGATCTAGCACAGATACGCAGTATTTT.

This chain connects TRBV2 to TRBJ1-2; D is possibly TRBD1 (5 bases). The ends were cut back, 0 bases at V and 8 bases at J, with 19 bases in the middle. This CDR3 has 16 residues. CDR1 SNHLY and CDR2 FYNNEI come from the germline V gene. The CDR3 spells CASSEARGVGISGYTF. CDR3 nucleotides: TGTGCCAGCAGTGAAGCGCGGGGGGTAGGGATTTCAGGCTACACCTTC. The full variable domain, its missing parts supplied by reference TRBV2 and TRBJ1-2, is EPEVTQTPSHQVTQMGQEVILRCVPISNHLYFYWYRQILGQKVEFLVSFYNNEISEKSEIFDDQFSVERPDGSNFTLKIRSTKLEDSAMYFCASSEARGVGISGYTFGSGTRLTVV.

The sample holds a few counts of this clone. The rearrangement links TRBV15 to TRBJ2-7, with 9 positions matching TRBD2. The CDR3 extends over 15 amino acids. Trimming took 2 bases from V and 3 from J; bases not matched to a gene: 5. The germline CDR1 and CDR2 sequences are LNHNV and YYDKDF (reference sequence). CDR3 in amino acids: CATSRSASGIYEQYF. The DNA of the CDR3 is TGTGCCACCAGCAGATCTGCTAGCGGGATCTACGAGCAGTACTTC.

This sequence joins TRBV28 and TRBJ1-5; D call uncertain. The CDR3 totals 15 residues. Trimming shortened V by 3 bases and J by 9 bases, and 18 bases separated the two germline ends. Germline CDR1 and CDR2: MDHEN and SYDVKM. The CDR3 region is CASSLIRISMGPQHF. The CDR3 region has the DNA TGTGCCAGCAGTTTGATCAGGATTTCTATGGGGCCCCAGCATTTT.

The chain has TRBV7-8 and TRBJ2-7; 8 bases are shared with TRBD2. This CDR3 spans 18 amino acids. Germline CDR1 is SGHVS and CDR2 is FQNEAQ. Unmatched junction bases numbered 16, after V lost 3 bases and J lost 3 bases. Here the CDR3 reads CASSFSSGGPGVDYEQYF. CDR3 DNA: TGTGCCAGCAGCTTCTCCAGCGGGGGTCCAGGCGTAGACTACGAGCAGTACTTC.

The V and J genes are TRBV19 and TRBJ2-5, with D tentatively TRBD2 (5 bases). The CDR3 extends over 14 amino acids. The V and J ends lost 3 bases and 6 bases respectively, with 14 bases between them. From germline, CDR1 is LNHDA and CDR2 SQIVND (reference sequence). This CDR3 is CASSIGGSGKTQYF. In nucleotides, the CDR3 is TGTGCCAGTAGTATTGGTGGATCGGGAAAGACCCAGTACTTC.

The rearrangement uses TRBV16 and TRBJ1-3, with no clear D. This CDR3 region has 16 residues. The germline gives CDR1 KGHSY, CDR2 FQNENV. V was trimmed by 2 bases and J by 0 bases, leaving 11 bases between them. The CDR3 spells CASSQTGSNSGNTIYF. The CDR3 DNA follows: TGTGCCAGCAGCCAAACCGGGTCTAACTCTGGAAACACCATATATTTT.

This chain connects TRBV9 to TRBJ2-3, with TRBD2 as a possible D gene (7 bases). V was pared by 0 bases and J by 7 bases, with 15 bases between. CDR1 SGDLS and CDR2 YYNGEE come from the germline V gene. The CDR3 extends over 15 amino acids. The CDR3 nucleotides are TGTGCCAGCAGCGTAGGCCTAGGGGGGGTAAATACGCAGTATTTT. It encodes CASSVGLGGVNTQYF.

The chain carries TRBV21-1 and TRBJ1-1; TRBD1 is the table's D call, not checked against the DNA. TRBV21-1 is a known pseudogene. The CDR3 is 13 amino acids. CDR3 amino acids: CATAGGTGREAFF. CDR3 sequence (DNA): TGTGCCACCGCGGGTGGGACAGGGAGGGAAGCTTTCTTT.

This clone appeared once. The gene calls are TRBV4-2 and TRBJ2-7; 7 bases are a match to TRBD2. The CDR3 totals 15 residues. V gave up 1 base and J gave up 2 bases; unmatched junction bases: 5. CDR1 LGHNA and CDR2 YNFKEQ come from the germline V gene. This chain's CDR3 is CASSQAAGVTYEQYF. CDR3 coding DNA: TGTGCCAGCAGCCAAGCGGCGGGAGTGACCTACGAGCAGTACTTC.

V gene TRBV29-1 combines with J gene TRBJ1-1; D possibly corresponds to TRBD1 (5 bases). The V end lost 7 bases, the J end lost 4 bases, and 22 bases lay between the germline ends. CDR1 and CDR2 from the germline V gene are SQVTM and ANQGSEA. This CDR3 is 15 amino acids long. CDR3 residues: CSAVSGRGESTEAFF. The CDR3 DNA reads TGCAGCGCTGTATCGGGACGGGGGGAGAGCACTGAAGCTTTCTTT.

The chain has TRBV6-1 and TRBJ2-5; 7 positions agree with TRBD2. J was trimmed by 2 bases and V by 11 bases; bases with no gene match: 11. CDR1 is MNHNS and CDR2 is SASEGT in the germline V gene. This CDR3 contains 14 residues. The CDR3 here is CASAPGGQQETQYF. In nucleotides, the CDR3 is TGTGCCTCAGCCCCGGGAGGCCAACAAGAGACCCAGTACTTC.

The V and J genes are TRBV5-4 and TRBJ1-2, with TRBD1 matching 10 bases. The CDR3 runs to 14 residues. V was clipped by 4 bases and J by 5 bases; unmatched bases: 5. Per germline, CDR1 SGHNT and CDR2 YYREEE (reference sequence). This chain's CDR3 is CASSEGQGKYGYTF. CDR3 bases: TGTGCCAGCAGCGAGGGACAGGGGAAATATGGCTACACCTTC.

This clone has a count of ten or more. The rearrangement uses TRBV9 and TRBJ2-7; 8 bases fit TRBD1. Germline values: CDR1 SGDLS, CDR2 YYNGEE. V was pared by 5 bases and J by 3 bases, with 10 bases of the junction left unmatched. This CDR3 is 15 amino acids long. The CDR3 nucleotides read TGTGCCAGCAGAAGATTCCGGGACAGGATCTACGAGCAGTACTTC. Residues: CASRRFRDRIYEQYF.

As for this clone: This specimen includes other DNA sequences encoding the same CDR3. The V gene is TRBV7-3, the J gene TRBJ2-1; TRBD1 matches at 11 bases. CDR1 is SGHTA, CDR2 FQGTGA, per germline. CDR3 length equals 17 residues. V shed 5 bases, J shed 8 bases, and the junction held 14 bases outside the gene matches. As DNA, the CDR3 is TGTGCCAGCAGCAGAACCGGGACAGGGGGTGCGGGCGATGAGCAGTTCTTC. Protein: CASSRTGTGGAGDEQFF.

V is TRBV15 and J is TRBJ2-5; D gene ambiguous. Germline V CDR1 and CDR2: LNHNV, YYDKDF (reference sequence). With 7 bases removed from V and 0 bases from J, the gap between germline ends came to 9 bases. The CDR3 covers 13 residues. CDR3 nucleotide sequence: TGTGCCACCAACCCGAGGTACCAAGAGACCCAGTACTTC. It encodes CATNPRYQETQYF.

The rearrangement uses TRBV25-1 and TRBJ2-3; D gene ambiguous. This CDR3 is 16 amino acids long. Germline-derived CDR1 and CDR2 are MGHDK and SYGVNS. Trimming cost V 2 bases and J 2 bases, with 14 bases left between them. CDR3 DNA sequence: TGTGCCAGCAGTGAACTAAGCTTGTATACCACAGATACGCAGTATTTT. It translates to CASSELSLYTTDTQYF.